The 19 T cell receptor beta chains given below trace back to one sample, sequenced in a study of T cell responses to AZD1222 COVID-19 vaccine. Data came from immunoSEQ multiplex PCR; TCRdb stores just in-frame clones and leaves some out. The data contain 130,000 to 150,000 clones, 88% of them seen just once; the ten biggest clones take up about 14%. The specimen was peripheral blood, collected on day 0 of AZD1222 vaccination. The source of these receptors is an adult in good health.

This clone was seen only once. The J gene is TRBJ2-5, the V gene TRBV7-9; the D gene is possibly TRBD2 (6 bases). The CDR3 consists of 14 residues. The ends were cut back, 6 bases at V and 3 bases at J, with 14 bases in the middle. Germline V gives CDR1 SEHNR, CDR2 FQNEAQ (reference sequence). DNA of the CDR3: TGTGCCAGCAGTTCCACCGCGGGGAAAGAGACCCAGTACTTC. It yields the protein CASSSTAGKETQYF.

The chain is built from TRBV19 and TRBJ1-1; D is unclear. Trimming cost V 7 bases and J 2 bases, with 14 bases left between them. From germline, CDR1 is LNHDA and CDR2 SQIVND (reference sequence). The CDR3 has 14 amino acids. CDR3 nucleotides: TGTGCCAGTAAGGCCCTCGAAGTCAACACTGAAGCTTTCTTT. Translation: CASKALEVNTEAFF.

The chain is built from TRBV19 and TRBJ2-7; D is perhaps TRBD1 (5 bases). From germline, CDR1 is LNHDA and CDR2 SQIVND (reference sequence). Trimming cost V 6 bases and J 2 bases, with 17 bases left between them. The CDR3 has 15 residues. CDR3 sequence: CASRSSQGRAYEQYF. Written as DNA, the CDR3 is TGTGCCAGTAGAAGTTCTCAGGGAAGGGCCTACGAGCAGTACTTC.

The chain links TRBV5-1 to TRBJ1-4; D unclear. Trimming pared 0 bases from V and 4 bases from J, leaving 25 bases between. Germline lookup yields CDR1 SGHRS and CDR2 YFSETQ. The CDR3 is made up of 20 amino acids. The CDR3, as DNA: TGCGCCAGCAGCTTGGCCCCGACCAACCCGTCTCCGGCCTTTAATGAAAAACTGTTTTTT. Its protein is CASSLAPTNPSPAFNEKLFF.

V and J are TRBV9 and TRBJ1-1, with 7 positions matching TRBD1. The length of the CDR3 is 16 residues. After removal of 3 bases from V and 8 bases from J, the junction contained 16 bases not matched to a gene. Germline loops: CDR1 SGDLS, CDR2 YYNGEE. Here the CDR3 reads CASSETGYPSLEEAFF. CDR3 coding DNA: TGTGCCAGCAGCGAGACAGGGTATCCCTCTTTAGAGGAAGCTTTCTTT.

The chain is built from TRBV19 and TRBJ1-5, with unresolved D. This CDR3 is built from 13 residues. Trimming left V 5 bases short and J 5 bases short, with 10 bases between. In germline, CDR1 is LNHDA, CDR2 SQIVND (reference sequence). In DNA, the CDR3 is TGTGCCAGTAGTCCCCTCCCCTATCAGCCCCAGCATTTT. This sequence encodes CASSPLPYQPQHF.

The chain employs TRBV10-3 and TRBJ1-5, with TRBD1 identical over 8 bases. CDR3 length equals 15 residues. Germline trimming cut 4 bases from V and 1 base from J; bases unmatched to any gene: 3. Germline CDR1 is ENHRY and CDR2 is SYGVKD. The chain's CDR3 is CAISAGGGSNQPQHF. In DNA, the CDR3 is TGTGCCATCAGTGCAGGGGGCGGGAGCAATCAGCCCCAGCATTTT.

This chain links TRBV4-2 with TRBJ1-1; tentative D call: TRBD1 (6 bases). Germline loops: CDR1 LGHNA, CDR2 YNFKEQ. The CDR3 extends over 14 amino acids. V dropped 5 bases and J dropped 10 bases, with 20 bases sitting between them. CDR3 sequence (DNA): TGTGCCAGCAGCACACGTCCAGGGGTGGTGGGAGCTTTCTTT. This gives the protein CASSTRPGVVGAFF.

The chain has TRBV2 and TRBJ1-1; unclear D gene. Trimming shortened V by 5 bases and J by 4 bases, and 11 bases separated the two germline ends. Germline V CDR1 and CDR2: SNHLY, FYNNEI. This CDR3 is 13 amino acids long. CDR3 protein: CASSYRLGTEAFF. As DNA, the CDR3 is TGTGCCAGCAGTTACCGTCTAGGCACTGAAGCTTTCTTT.

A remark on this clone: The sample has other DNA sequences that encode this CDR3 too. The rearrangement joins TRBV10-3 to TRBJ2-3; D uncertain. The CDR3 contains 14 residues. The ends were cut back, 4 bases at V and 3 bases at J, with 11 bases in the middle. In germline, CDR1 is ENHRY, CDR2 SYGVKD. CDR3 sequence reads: CAISGSASTDTQYF. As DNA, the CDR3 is TGTGCCATCAGTGGGTCCGCGAGTACAGATACGCAGTATTTT.

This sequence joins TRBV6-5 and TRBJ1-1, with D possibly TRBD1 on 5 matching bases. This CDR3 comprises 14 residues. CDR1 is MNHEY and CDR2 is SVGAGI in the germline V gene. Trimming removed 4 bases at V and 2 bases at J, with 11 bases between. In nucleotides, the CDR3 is TGTGCCAGCAGTTGGAGGGGAGACAACACTGAAGCTTTCTTT. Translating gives CASSWRGDNTEAFF.

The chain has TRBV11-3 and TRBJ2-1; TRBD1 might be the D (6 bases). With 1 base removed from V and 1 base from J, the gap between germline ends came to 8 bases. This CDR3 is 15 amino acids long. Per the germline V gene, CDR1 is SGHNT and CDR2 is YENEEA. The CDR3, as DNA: TGTGCCAGCAGCTTAGGGGGGCTTTCCTACAATGAGCAGTTCTTC. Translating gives CASSLGGLSYNEQFF.

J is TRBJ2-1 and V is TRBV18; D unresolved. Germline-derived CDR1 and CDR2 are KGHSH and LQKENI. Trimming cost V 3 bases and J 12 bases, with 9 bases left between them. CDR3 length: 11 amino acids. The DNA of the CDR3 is TGTGCCAGCTCACCGGCTTTCTCGCAGTTCTTC. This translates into CASSPAFSQFF.

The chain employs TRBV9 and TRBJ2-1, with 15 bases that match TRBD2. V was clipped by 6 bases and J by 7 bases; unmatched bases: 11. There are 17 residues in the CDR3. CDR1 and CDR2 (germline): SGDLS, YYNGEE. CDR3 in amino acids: CASIPGLAGGPWNEQFF. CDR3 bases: TGTGCCAGCATCCCTGGACTAGCGGGGGGGCCTTGGAATGAGCAGTTCTTC. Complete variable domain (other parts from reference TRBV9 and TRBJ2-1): DSGVTQTPKHLITATGQRVTLRCSPRSGDLSVYWYQQSLDQGLQFLIQYYNGEERAKGNILERFSAQQFPDLHSELNLSSLELGDSALYFCASIPGLAGGPWNEQFFGPGTRLTVL.

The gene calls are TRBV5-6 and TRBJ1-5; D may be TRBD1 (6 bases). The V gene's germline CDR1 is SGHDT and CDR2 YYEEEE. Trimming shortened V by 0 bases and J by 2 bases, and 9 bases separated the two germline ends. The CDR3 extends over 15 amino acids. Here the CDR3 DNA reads TGTGCCAGCAGCTTGGACGGGGGCGGCAATCAGCCCCAGCATTTT. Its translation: CASSLDGGGNQPQHF.

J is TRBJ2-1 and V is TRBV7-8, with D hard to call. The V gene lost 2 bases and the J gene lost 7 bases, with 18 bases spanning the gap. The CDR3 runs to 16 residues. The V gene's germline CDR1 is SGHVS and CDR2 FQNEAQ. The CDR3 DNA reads TGTGCCAGCAGCTTAACATCTTGGGCCAAAGGGAATGAGCAGTTCTTC. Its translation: CASSLTSWAKGNEQFF.

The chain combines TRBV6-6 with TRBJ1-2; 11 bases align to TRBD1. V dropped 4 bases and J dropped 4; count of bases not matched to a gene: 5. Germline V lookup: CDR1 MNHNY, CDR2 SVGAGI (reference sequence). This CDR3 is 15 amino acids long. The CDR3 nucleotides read TGTGCCAGCAGTTCCGGGACAGGGGGTCCCTATGGCTACACCTTC. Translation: CASSSGTGGPYGYTF.

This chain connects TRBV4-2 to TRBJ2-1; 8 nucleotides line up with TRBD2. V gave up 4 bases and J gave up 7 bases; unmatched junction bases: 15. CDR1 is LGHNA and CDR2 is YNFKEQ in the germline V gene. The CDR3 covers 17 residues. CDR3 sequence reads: CASSRGLRGGSVNEQFF. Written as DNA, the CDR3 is TGTGCCAGCAGCCGAGGGTTACGGGGGGGCTCGGTAAATGAGCAGTTCTTC.

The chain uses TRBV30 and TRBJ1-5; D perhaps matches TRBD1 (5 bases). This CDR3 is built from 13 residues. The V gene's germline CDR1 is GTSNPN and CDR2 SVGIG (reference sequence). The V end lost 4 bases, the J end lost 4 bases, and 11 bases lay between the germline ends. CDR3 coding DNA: TGTGCCTGGACACCAGGGTGGAATCAGCCCCAGCATTTT. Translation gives CAWTPGWNQPQHF. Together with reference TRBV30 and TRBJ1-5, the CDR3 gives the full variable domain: SQTIHQWPATLVQPVGSPLSLECTVEGTSNPNLYWYRQAAGRGLQLLFYSVGIGQISSEVPQNLSASRPQDRQFILSSKKLLLSDSGFYLCAWTPGWNQPQHFGDGTRLSIL.